Presented here are 15 T cell receptor beta chains from one specimen sequenced in a study of regulatory T cells in long-lasting Graves disease. Specified time point: persistent/refractory GD, antithyroid drugs over 5 years with positive TRAb. There was RNA extracted from PBMCs, and the TCR library was made from it. iRepertoire HTBI primers and Arm-PCR of CDR3 regions built TCR beta libraries. TCRdb ran MiXCR on the multiplex PCR reads and lists one entry per CDR3 protein. The table lists 700,000 or so distinct CDR3 sequences, approximately 31% of them singletons. This specimen was peripheral blood mononuclear cells (PBMCs), taken when the disease was refractory, from a patient treated with antithyroid drugs. These receptors all stem from a female donor with Graves disease.

The chain couples TRBV11-2 to TRBJ2-1; unclear D gene. The CDR3 contains 15 residues. V was pared by 4 bases and J by 0 bases, with 10 bases between. Germline lookup yields CDR1 SGHAT and CDR2 FQNNGV. CDR3 protein: CASSSRLSSYNEQFF. The CDR3 DNA sequence: TGTGCCAGCAGCTCCCGTCTCAGCTCCTACAATGAGCAGTTCTTC.

This clonotype came up a few times. The V and J genes are TRBV29-1 and TRBJ1-1; D is unclear. The CDR3 runs 11 residues. V was pared by 6 bases and J by 6 bases, with 11 bases between. Germline-derived CDR1 and CDR2 are SQVTM and ANQGSEA. The CDR3 reads CSVLGAPEAFF. CDR3 nucleotide sequence: TGCAGCGTGCTTGGCGCACCTGAAGCTTTCTTT.

This clonotype showed up just a few times. The V gene is TRBV5-6, the J gene TRBJ1-1; D not resolved. Germline values: CDR1 SGHDT, CDR2 YYEEEE. The CDR3 sequence is 15 residues long. V dropped 1 base and J dropped 0 bases, with 10 bases sitting between them. CDR3 DNA: TGTGCCAGCAGCTTGTTCAAGGCGTTGAACACTGAAGCTTTCTTT. Its protein product is CASSLFKALNTEAFF.

This sequence joins TRBV28 and TRBJ2-2; 12 nucleotides line up with TRBD2. The CDR3 runs to 19 residues. Germline V lookup: CDR1 MDHEN, CDR2 SYDVKM. Losses at the gene ends were 2 bases for V and 3 bases for J; bases not matched to a gene: 10. The CDR3 loop is CASSLPKWTSGKDTGELFF. The CDR3 DNA reads TGTGCCAGCAGTTTACCAAAGTGGACTAGCGGGAAGGACACCGGGGAGCTGTTTTTT.

This rearrangement joins TRBV9 to TRBJ1-1; D may be TRBD1 (5 bases). The V gene's germline CDR1 is SGDLS and CDR2 YYNGEE. With 0 bases removed from V and 3 bases from J, the gap between germline ends came to 15 bases. The CDR3 runs 16 residues. CDR3 bases: TGTGCCAGCAGCGTAGCCCTAGACAGTTATGACACTGAAGCTTTCTTT. Encoded protein: CASSVALDSYDTEAFF.

The chain couples TRBV12-5 to TRBJ1-5; 8 bases fit TRBD1. This CDR3 contains 13 residues. Germline V gene lookup returns CDR1 LGHNT and CDR2 FRNRAP. The J segment lost 6 bases and the V segment lost 6 bases, leaving 4 bases of the junction unmatched. CDR3 in amino acids: CASGRTGSQPQHF. The CDR3 DNA sequence: TGTGCTAGTGGACGGACAGGGAGTCAGCCCCAGCATTTT.

This clonotype was counted between two and nine times. This chain links TRBV9 with TRBJ2-1; no firm D call. Looked up from germline, CDR1 is SGDLS and CDR2 is YYNGEE. The CDR3 length is 13 residues. Trimming pared 4 bases from V and 8 bases from J, leaving 13 bases between. CDR3 sequence reads: CASSMWGVDEQFF. CDR3 bases: TGTGCCAGCAGCATGTGGGGTGTCGATGAGCAGTTCTTC.

The chain carries TRBV19 and TRBJ1-2; no clear D gene. The V end was cut by 10 bases, the J end by 2 bases, with 11 bases between. CDR3 length: 12 amino acids. CDR1 is LNHDA, CDR2 SQIVND, per germline (reference sequence). This chain's CDR3 is CATTVQNYGYTF. CDR3 nucleotide sequence: TGTGCCACCACGGTCCAAAACTATGGCTACACCTTC.

This chain connects TRBV19 to TRBJ2-3; no firm D call. Trimming pared 2 bases from V and 2 bases from J, leaving 5 bases between. Germline V CDR1 and CDR2: LNHDA, SQIVND (reference sequence). This CDR3 spans 13 amino acids. CDR3 loop: CASSIQNTDTQYF. DNA of the CDR3: TGTGCCAGTAGTATACAGAACACAGATACGCAGTATTTT.

A note on this clonotype: A much larger clone differs from this one at a single base, so this may be a read error. The missing conserved phenylalanine or tryptophan at the end of this CDR3 makes a read error likely. The gene calls are TRBV20-1 and TRBJ1-1, with TRBD1 identical over 8 bases. Germline values: CDR1 DFQATT, CDR2 SNEGSKA (reference sequence). Trimming removed 4 bases from V and 4 bases from J; junction bases left unmatched: 8. The CDR3 covers 14 residues. The CDR3 protein is CSATPTGEVTEAFL. CDR3 DNA sequence: TGCAGTGCTACACCGACAGGGGAGGTCACTGAAGCTTTCCTT.

This clonotype was seen just once. The rearrangement links TRBV4-1 to TRBJ2-5; TRBD2 aligns across 15 bases. V lost 2 bases, J lost 5 bases, and 9 bases stayed unmatched. Germline assignment: CDR1 MGHRA and CDR2 YSYEKL. CDR3 length: 18 amino acids. CDR3: CASSQTNLGLAGGETQYF. The CDR3, as DNA: TGCGCCAGCAGCCAAACCAATTTGGGACTAGCGGGAGGCGAGACCCAGTACTTC.

The rearrangement joins TRBV7-9 to TRBJ1-6; D is unclear. CDR3 length: 12 amino acids. Germline assignment: CDR1 SEHNR and CDR2 FQNEAQ (reference sequence). The V and J ends lost 1 base and 14 bases respectively, with 9 bases between them. The CDR3 loop is CASSLDRGALHF. The CDR3 nucleotides read TGTGCCAGCAGCTTAGATCGCGGGGCCCTCCACTTT. Supplemented by reference TRBV7-9 and TRBJ1-6, the full variable domain reads DTGVSQNPRHKITKRGQNVTFRCDPISEHNRLYWYRQTLGQGPEFLTYFQNEAQLEKSRLLSDRFSAERPKGSFSTLEIQRTEQGDSAMYLCASSLDRGALHFGNGTRLTVT.

This rearrangement joins TRBV12-3 or TRBV12-4 to TRBJ1-6; D remains unclear. The CDR3 covers 13 residues. Trimming removed 5 bases from V and 14 bases from J, with 16 bases in between. The CDR3 loop reads CASSRIGGSTLHF. CDR3 bases: TGTGCCAGCAGTCGGATCGGCGGGTCGACCCTCCACTTT.

CDR3 in DNA: TGCAGTGCTAGAGTCCCGGGACTAGGTGGGGAGACCCAGTACTTC. Encoded protein: CSARVPGLGGETQYF. V usage is TRBV20-1 and J usage is TRBJ2-5; 8 bases agree with TRBD2. Germline V gives CDR1 DFQATT, CDR2 SNEGSKA (reference sequence). V lost 1 base, J lost 5 bases, and 9 bases stayed unmatched. The CDR3 is 15 amino acids.

Many counts were recorded for this clonotype. The chain links TRBV12-3 or TRBV12-4 to TRBJ1-2, with D possibly TRBD1 on 6 matching bases. The CDR3 length is 15 residues. The V end was cut by 5 bases, the J end by 8 bases, with 21 bases between. Here the CDR3 reads CASSPTGPSMWGYTF. CDR3 DNA: TGTGCCAGCAGTCCCACAGGGCCCTCTATGTGGGGCTACACCTTC.